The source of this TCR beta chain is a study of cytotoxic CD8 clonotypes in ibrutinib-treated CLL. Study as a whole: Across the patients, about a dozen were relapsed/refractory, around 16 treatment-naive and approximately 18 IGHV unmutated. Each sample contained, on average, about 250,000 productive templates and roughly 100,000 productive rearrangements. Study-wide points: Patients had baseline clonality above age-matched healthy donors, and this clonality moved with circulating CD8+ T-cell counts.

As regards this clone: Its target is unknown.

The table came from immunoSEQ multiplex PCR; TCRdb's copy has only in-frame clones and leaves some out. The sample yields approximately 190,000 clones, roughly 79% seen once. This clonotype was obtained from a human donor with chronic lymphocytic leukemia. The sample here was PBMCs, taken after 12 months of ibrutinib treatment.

The CDR3 DNA follows: TGTGCTAGTGCCACTGGGACGGTGAACACCGGGGAGCTGTTTTTT. Protein product: CASATGTVNTGELFF. V gene TRBV12-5 combines with J gene TRBJ2-2, with D perhaps being TRBD1 or TRBD2 (5 bases each). Trimming took off 7 bases at V and 1 base at J, with 13 bases between the two ends. CDR1 is LGHNT, CDR2 FRNRAP, per germline. The CDR3 is made up of 15 amino acids.